This TCR beta chain emerged from a study of T-cell memory formation after mild COVID-19. Study-wide background: Clusters of TCRs were largely donor specific. The study, taken as a whole, reports: Some SARS-CoV-2-responding clones were already detected in memory before infection. Contracting CD4+ clones sat mainly in CM and EM; CD8+ in EMRA.

TCR alpha and TCR beta cDNA libraries carrying sample barcodes and UMIs were produced by 5'RACE using constant-segment primers. TCRdb re-derived calls from the 5' RACE reads in MiXCR, one entry per CDR3 protein. In the table there are about 210,000 distinct CDR3 sequences, about 27% of which are singletons. The germline V gene encodes CDR1 SGDLS and CDR2 YYNGEE. V gave up 0 bases and J gave up 5 bases, with 9 bases separating them. The CDR3 consists of 14 residues. This clonotype was seen more than once but under ten times. The target antigen is unknown. The receptor comes from an adult woman who had mild COVID-19 (a few samples of this study predate the infection). Cell type and time point are not known. The specimen was PBMCs or a T cell subset sorted from them (not recorded which). This rearrangement joins TRBV9 to TRBJ2-1; D call uncertain. The CDR3 region is CASSVEGINNEQFF. The CDR3 DNA follows: TGTGCCAGCAGCGTAGAAGGGATAAACAATGAGCAGTTCTTC.